This T cell receptor (beta chain) was sequenced for a study of identical twins. Notes on the study in general: Alpha sequences that were out-of-frame and twin-shared showed an excess of low generation probability. Monozygotic twin pairs showed more out-of-frame TCR alpha sharing than models estimated.

J gave up 5 bases and V 6 bases, and 4 bases lay outside the gene matches. The length of the CDR3 is 14 residues. Germline lookup yields CDR1 MNHNS and CDR2 SASEGT. Regarding this clonotype: Its antigen remains unknown.

A universal primer site arose from template switching, and cDNA bore unique molecular identifiers. TCRdb ran MiXCR on the 5' RACE reads and lists one entry per CDR3 protein. The profile shows a few hundred thousand distinct CDR3 sequences, less than 20% of them singletons. Donors uniformly comprised healthy Caucasians. The V and J genes are TRBV6-1 and TRBJ2-5; TRBD1 agrees at 12 bases. The sequenced sample was naive T cells sorted from blood. This clonotype was sampled from a man aged 50-59 years in good health. The CDR3 here is CASRPGQGAETQYF. In nucleotides, the CDR3 is TGTGCCAGCAGACCGGGACAGGGGGCCGAGACCCAGTACTTC.